These 23 T cell receptor beta chains originate from one sample sequenced in a study of molecular identifiers for immune sequencing clone quantification. From the PCR reads, TCRdb called clonotypes with MiXCR, one entry per CDR3 protein. Altogether under 350,000 distinct CDR3 sequences are present, 24% being singletons, with the ten largest covering around 0.7%. The sample taken for sequencing was naive CD8+ T cells from blood, with Jurkat cell RNA spiked in. Specified subset: FACS-sorted CD8+CD4-CCR7+CD45RA+ naive T cells. Every receptor here comes from a human donor in good health. Some libraries in this study had Jurkat cell RNA spiked in.

This clonotype turned up a few times. V usage is TRBV19 and J usage is TRBJ2-5; TRBD1 agrees at 10 bases. V shed 4 bases and J 5 bases; nucleotides not matched to a gene: 16. The CDR3 has 18 amino acids. Germline V gene lookup returns CDR1 LNHDA and CDR2 SQIVND (reference sequence). CDR3: CASSTGQGFGAVRETQYF. The CDR3 region has the DNA TGTGCCAGTAGTACGGGACAGGGGTTCGGGGCTGTCCGGGAGACCCAGTACTTC.

The chain employs TRBV29-1 and TRBJ2-1; TRBD1 agrees at 10 bases. This CDR3 contains 16 residues. Losses at the gene ends were 3 bases for V and 1 base for J; bases not matched to a gene: 6. Looked up from germline, CDR1 is SQVTM and CDR2 is ANQGSEA. The CDR3 protein is CSVEDRDRGSYNEQFF. As DNA, the CDR3 is TGCAGCGTTGAGGACCGGGACAGGGGTTCCTACAATGAGCAGTTCTTC.

Regarding this clonotype: This is likely a read error, given that the CDR3 carries no conserved phenylalanine or tryptophan at its end. The genes are TRBV14 and TRBJ1-1, with 12 bases aligning to TRBD1. The CDR3 sequence is 18 residues long. Per germline, CDR1 SGHDN and CDR2 FVKESK. The J segment lost 5 bases and the V segment lost 1 base, leaving 11 bases of the junction unmatched. As DNA, the CDR3 is TGTGCCAGCAGCCAAGCATCCGGGACAGGGGGCGCCCGGACTGAAGCTTTCCTT. This translates into CASSQASGTGGARTEAFL.

At least ten counts were recorded for this clonotype. V gene TRBV7-2 combines with J gene TRBJ1-1; D may be TRBD1 (5 bases). The CDR3 has 14 amino acids. Between the trimmed V and J ends, which lost 5 bases and 1 base, there was a span of 11 bases. Germline assignment: CDR1 SGHTA and CDR2 FQGNSA. CDR3 sequence: CASSPAGGNTEAFF. The CDR3, as DNA: TGTGCCAGCAGCCCCGCGGGGGGGAACACTGAAGCTTTCTTT.

This chain links TRBV11-2 with TRBJ2-7; 10 bases map to TRBD1. The trim removed 5 bases at V and 10 bases at J, leaving 11 bases unmatched. The CDR3 has 14 amino acids. The germline V gene encodes CDR1 SGHAT and CDR2 FQNNGV. The CDR3 DNA sequence: TGTGCCAGCAGCATTCCGGGACAGGGGATGGAACAGTACTTC. This codes for CASSIPGQGMEQYF.

This clonotype was detected many times. The rearrangement links TRBV24-1 to TRBJ1-1; D gene ambiguous. Germline V CDR1 and CDR2: KGHDR, SFDVKD. Trimming cost V 3 bases and J 4 bases, with 8 bases left between them. The CDR3 length is 13 residues. Written as DNA, the CDR3 is TGTGCCACCAGTGATGGCTCGGGCACTGAAGCTTTCTTT. Amino acid sequence: CATSDGSGTEAFF.

There are a few counts of this clonotype. The gene calls are TRBV19 and TRBJ2-7; the D gene is possibly TRBD1 (6 bases). Between the trimmed V and J ends, which lost 5 bases and 0 bases, there was a span of 14 bases. Germline values: CDR1 LNHDA, CDR2 SQIVND (reference sequence). The CDR3 runs to 15 residues. The CDR3 reads CASSDGTKSSYEQYF. The CDR3 DNA is TGTGCCAGTAGTGACGGGACAAAAAGCTCCTACGAGCAGTACTTC.

A note on this clonotype: This may be a read error: a much more frequent sequence differs by one nucleotide. CDR3 sequence: CASSLALAGPQRETQYF. CDR3 coding DNA: TGCGCCAGCAGCTTGGCTCTAGCGGGGCCTCAACGAGAGACCCAGTACTTC. This rearrangement joins TRBV5-1 to TRBJ2-5, with 9 nucleotides matching TRBD2. CDR1 and CDR2 (germline): SGHRS, YFSETQ. The CDR3 length is 17 residues. The V segment lost 0 bases and the J segment 4 bases; nucleotides outside the gene matches: 10.

This chain uses TRBV4-2 with TRBJ2-7, with D possibly matching TRBD2 (6 bases). CDR1 and CDR2 (germline): LGHNA, YNFKEQ. V dropped 3 bases and J dropped 5 bases, with 20 bases sitting between them. There are 16 residues in the CDR3. CDR3: CASSHHRTNRRNEQYF. The CDR3, as DNA: TGTGCCAGCAGCCACCACCGGACTAACCGGAGAAACGAGCAGTACTTC.

The chain uses TRBV12-3 or TRBV12-4 and TRBJ2-7; D may be TRBD1 or TRBD2 (5 bases each). This CDR3 region has 15 residues. V shed 3 bases and J shed 0 bases, with 12 bases lying between them. This chain's CDR3 is CASSFGAGRSYEQYF. The CDR3 DNA reads TGTGCCAGCAGTTTCGGGGCGGGCCGCTCCTACGAGCAGTACTTC.

The table lists this clonotype with many counts. CDR3 in amino acids: CASSTSDGGNIDTQYF. The CDR3 DNA is TGTGCCAGCAGTACGTCCGACGGGGGTAATATAGATACGCAGTATTTT. V gene TRBV28 combines with J gene TRBJ2-3, with a possible D match to TRBD2 (6 bases). This CDR3 spans 16 amino acids. The V end lost 5 bases, the J end lost 5 bases, and 20 bases lay between the germline ends. Germline-derived CDR1 and CDR2 are MDHEN and SYDVKM.

A note on this clonotype: With a much larger clone just one base away, this may be a read error. This sequence joins TRBV29-1 and TRBJ2-7, with D unclear. Germline CDR1 is SQVTM and CDR2 is ANQGSEA. This CDR3 comprises 13 residues. In DNA, the CDR3 is TGCAGCGTTGTATCTCCCAGGCGTTACGAGCAGTGCTTC. Protein product: CSVVSPRRYEQCF.

Comment on this clonotype: A much larger clone sits a single nucleotide away, making a read error possible. The chain has TRBV12-3 or TRBV12-4 and TRBJ1-1, with D possibly TRBD1 on 6 matching bases. CDR3 length: 14 amino acids. Deletions cut 4 bases from V and 5 bases from J, with 14 bases between. CDR3 in amino acids: CASSCGQGQTEAFF. CDR3 coding DNA: TGTGCCAGCAGTTGCGGGCAGGGGCAGACTGAAGCTTTCTTT.

This clonotype showed up many times. V and J are TRBV7-9 and TRBJ1-5; no reliable D call. With 5 bases removed from V and 6 bases from J, the gap between germline ends came to 8 bases. The CDR3 loop spans 12 amino acids. Looked up from germline, CDR1 is SEHNR and CDR2 is FQNEAQ (reference sequence). The CDR3 protein is CASSRVGQPQHF. In nucleotides, the CDR3 is TGTGCCAGCAGCCGCGTAGGTCAGCCCCAGCATTTT.

In its sample, this clonotype was seen a few times. J is TRBJ1-2 and V is TRBV12-3 or TRBV12-4; D uncertain. The CDR3 runs 15 residues. V lost 3 bases and J 2 bases, leaving 13 bases between the germline ends. Here the CDR3 reads CASSLVTRDNYGYTF. The CDR3 region has the DNA TGTGCCAGCAGTTTGGTAACCAGAGACAACTATGGCTACACCTTC.

This clonotype showed up just a few times. The chain carries TRBV2 and TRBJ2-1; TRBD2 matches 10 bases. J lost 0 bases, V lost 1 base, and 6 bases had no gene match. Germline V CDR1 and CDR2: SNHLY, FYNNEI. The CDR3 runs 18 residues. The CDR3 DNA reads as TGTGCCAGCAGTGAAGTGTTTAGCGGGGGGATCTCCTACAATGAGCAGTTCTTC. Protein sequence: CASSEVFSGGISYNEQFF. The variable domain in full, completed from reference TRBV2 and TRBJ2-1, reads EPEVTQTPSHQVTQMGQEVILRCVPISNHLYFYWYRQILGQKVEFLVSFYNNEISEKSEIFDDQFSVERPDGSNFTLKIRSTKLEDSAMYFCASSEVFSGGISYNEQFFGPGTRLTVL.

This chain connects TRBV9 to TRBJ1-6; perhaps TRBD1 as D (6 bases). Trimming removed 0 bases at V and 7 bases at J, with 11 bases between. The CDR3 has 15 residues. CDR1 and CDR2 (germline): SGDLS, YYNGEE. The CDR3 DNA sequence: TGTGCCAGCAGCGTAGAGGGGGAAACGAATTCACCCCTCCACTTT. Amino acids: CASSVEGETNSPLHF.

Notes on this clonotype: This clone may be a read error of a much larger clone one base away. The V gene is TRBV6-6, the J gene TRBJ2-1; 8 positions match TRBD2. This CDR3 comprises 15 residues. CDR1 is MNHNY and CDR2 is SVGAGI in the germline V gene (reference sequence). The V segment lost 5 bases and the J segment 5 bases; nucleotides outside the gene matches: 8. CDR3 nucleotide sequence: TGTGCCAGCAGTCACCCCAGCGGGGGAGACAATGAGCAGTTCTTC. This sequence encodes CASSHPSGGDNEQFF.

This clonotype was found a few times. V usage is TRBV30 and J usage is TRBJ1-1; TRBD1 might be the D (6 bases). CDR1 GTSNPN and CDR2 SVGIG come from the germline V gene (reference sequence). V gave up 2 bases and J gave up 5 bases, with 12 bases separating them. The CDR3 loop spans 13 amino acids. For the CDR3, the DNA is TGTGCCTGGAGTTCCGGGGGCGAAACTGAAGCTTTCTTT. Amino acid sequence: CAWSSGGETEAFF.

This clonotype was found many times. This rearrangement joins TRBV6-6 to TRBJ2-3, with 7 bases matching TRBD2. J gave up 2 bases and V 0 bases, and 8 bases lay outside the gene matches. Looked up from germline, CDR1 is MNHNY and CDR2 is SVGAGI (reference sequence). The CDR3 has 17 amino acids. This chain's CDR3 is CASSYSLLERDTDTQYF. CDR3 in DNA: TGTGCCAGCAGTTACTCGCTTTTGGAGCGGGACACAGATACGCAGTATTTT.

This clonotype was picked up a small number of times. The chain carries TRBV6-5 and TRBJ1-2; TRBD1 agrees at 7 bases. The CDR3 has 14 residues. The germline CDR1 and CDR2 sequences are MNHEY and SVGAGI. V was clipped by 7 bases and J by 4 bases; unmatched bases: 9. CDR3 coding DNA: TGTGCCAGCAAGACAGGGCACGAACTCTATGGCTACACCTTC. Translating gives CASKTGHELYGYTF.

A remark on this clonotype: One end of the junction varies from germline; a read error may be responsible. The chain links TRBV27 to TRBJ2-5; 12 bases line up with TRBD2. CDR1 MNHEY and CDR2 SMNVEV come from the germline V gene (reference sequence). The CDR3 extends over 16 amino acids. CDR3 nucleotide sequence: TGTGCCAGCAGCCCCCCGGGACTAGCGGGCCAAGAGCCCCAGTACTTC. It encodes CASSPPGLAGQEPQYF.

Comment on this clonotype: The junction departs from germline at one end; a sequencing error may be responsible. The chain has TRBV7-2 and TRBJ2-5, with 13 bases lining up with TRBD2. CDR3 length: 17 residues. Germline assignment: CDR1 SGHTA and CDR2 FQGNSA. The CDR3 reads CASSLGSTSGGKKTQHF. The CDR3 DNA reads TGTGCCAGCAGCTTGGGTTCGACTAGCGGGGGGAAAAAGACCCAGCACTTC.